This T cell receptor beta chain was sequenced in a study of Ad26.COV2.S vaccination and SARS-CoV-2 variants. Sample treatment: around 19 received Ad26.COV2.S at low or high dose, single or two shots; about 5 received placebo; per-sample allocation not given. The samples were gathered on day 63 after the first injection of vaccine or placebo. An adult of 18-55 years in Boston served as donor. The vaccine delivered Wuhan-strain SARS-CoV-2 spike through an Ad26 vector. The V gene lost 3 bases and the J gene lost 4 bases, with 16 bases spanning the gap. The CDR3 has 15 residues. Germline CDR1 is SGHRS and CDR2 is YFSETQ. Produced via immunoSEQ multiplex PCR; TCRdb's table is partial and in-frame only. The data show about 680,000 clones, around 89% seen once.

Sample: peripheral blood, taken in a trial of Ad26.COV2.S vaccine versus placebo. The V and J genes are TRBV5-1 and TRBJ1-2, with D perhaps TRBD1 (6 bases). The clonotype originates from a person between 18 and 60 years old who received the Ad26.COV2.S COVID-19 vaccine or a placebo. This CDR3 reads CASSWDNPFVYGYTF. The DNA of the CDR3 is TGCGCCAGCAGCTGGGACAATCCCTTCGTCTATGGCTACACCTTC.